This T cell receptor (beta chain) was documented in a study of T cell clonality in common variable immunodeficiency. Regarding the study as a whole: Reportedly, TCR beta sequences from common variable immunodeficiency showed fewer deletions and N-nucleotide insertions. Compared with controls, CVID subjects had fewer shared TCRbeta clones.

As concerns this clone: What it recognizes is unknown. Read data end 3 residues before the CDR3 end; the end is taken from the germline J gene. This sample includes further DNA sequences coding for the same CDR3.

The protocol was immunoSEQ multiplex PCR, while the TCRdb copy is restricted to in-frame clones and leaves out a portion. Altogether 40,000 to 50,000 clones were found in the sample, and no singletons occur. The CDR3 runs 15 residues. V trimming: 6 bases; J trimming: 5 bases; junction bases outside the gene matches: 9. Germline CDR1 and CDR2: SEHNR and FQNEAQ (reference sequence). Patients and controls were mostly of Caucasian heritage. Blood samples were heparinized, about 5 to 9 ml per donor. The sample comprised peripheral blood mononuclear cells. The receptor's source is a person aged 18 to 70 in good health. This chain joins TRBV7-9 and TRBJ2-7; 11 bases are a match to TRBD1. CDR3 sequence: CASRYGDRGSNEQYF. The part of the CDR3 DNA that was read is TGTGCCAGCAGGTACGGGGACAGGGGGTCGAACGAG.